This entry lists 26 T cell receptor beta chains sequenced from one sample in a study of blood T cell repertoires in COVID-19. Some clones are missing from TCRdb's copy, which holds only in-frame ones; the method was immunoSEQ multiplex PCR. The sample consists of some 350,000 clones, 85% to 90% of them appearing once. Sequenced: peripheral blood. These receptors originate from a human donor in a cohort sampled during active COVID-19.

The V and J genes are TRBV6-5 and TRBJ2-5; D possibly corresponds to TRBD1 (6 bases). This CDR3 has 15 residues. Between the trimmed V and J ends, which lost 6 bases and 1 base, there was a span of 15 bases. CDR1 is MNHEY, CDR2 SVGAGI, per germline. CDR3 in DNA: TGTGCCAGCAGAGGGGAGTTGGACAGCCAAGAGACCCAGTACTTC. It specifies CASRGELDSQETQYF.

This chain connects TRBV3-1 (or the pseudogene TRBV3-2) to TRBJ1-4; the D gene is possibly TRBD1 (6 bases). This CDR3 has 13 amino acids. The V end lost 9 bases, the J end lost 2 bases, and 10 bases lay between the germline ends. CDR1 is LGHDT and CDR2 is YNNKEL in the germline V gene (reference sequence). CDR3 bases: TGTGCCAGTACAGGGTTTACTAATGAAAAACTGTTTTTT. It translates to CASTGFTNEKLFF.

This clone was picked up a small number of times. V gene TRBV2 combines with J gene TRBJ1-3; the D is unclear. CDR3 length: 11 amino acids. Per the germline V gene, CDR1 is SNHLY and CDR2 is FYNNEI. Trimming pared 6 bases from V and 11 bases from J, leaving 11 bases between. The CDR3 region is CASSEPPAIYF. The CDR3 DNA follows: TGTGCCAGCAGCGAACCCCCGGCCATATATTTT.

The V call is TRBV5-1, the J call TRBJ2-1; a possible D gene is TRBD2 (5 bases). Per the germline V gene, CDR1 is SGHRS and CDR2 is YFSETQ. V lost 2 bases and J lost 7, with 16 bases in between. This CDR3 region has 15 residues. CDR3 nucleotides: TGCGCCAGCAGCTTTACGGGGTTGATGGGGAATGAGCAGTTCTTC. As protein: CASSFTGLMGNEQFF.

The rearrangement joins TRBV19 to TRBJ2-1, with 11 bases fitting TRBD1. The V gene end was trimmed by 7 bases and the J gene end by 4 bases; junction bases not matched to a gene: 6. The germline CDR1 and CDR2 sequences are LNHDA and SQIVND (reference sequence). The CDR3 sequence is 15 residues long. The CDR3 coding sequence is TGTGCCAGTAACGCCGGGACAGGGGGGTACAATGAGCAGTTCTTC. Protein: CASNAGTGGYNEQFF.

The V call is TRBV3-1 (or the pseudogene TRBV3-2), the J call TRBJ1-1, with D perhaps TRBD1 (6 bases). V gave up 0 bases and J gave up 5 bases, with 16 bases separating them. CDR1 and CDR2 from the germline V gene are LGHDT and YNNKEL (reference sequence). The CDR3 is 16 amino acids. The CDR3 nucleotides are TGTGCCAGCAGCCAAGATGGGGCCAGGGGAAGGACTGAAGCTTTCTTT. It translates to CASSQDGARGRTEAFF.

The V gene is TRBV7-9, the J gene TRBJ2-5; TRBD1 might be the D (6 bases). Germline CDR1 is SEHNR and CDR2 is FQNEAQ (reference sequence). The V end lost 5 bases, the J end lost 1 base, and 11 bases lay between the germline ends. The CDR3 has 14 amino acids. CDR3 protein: CASSPQGGQETQYF. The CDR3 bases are TGTGCCAGCAGCCCTCAAGGGGGCCAAGAGACCCAGTACTTC.

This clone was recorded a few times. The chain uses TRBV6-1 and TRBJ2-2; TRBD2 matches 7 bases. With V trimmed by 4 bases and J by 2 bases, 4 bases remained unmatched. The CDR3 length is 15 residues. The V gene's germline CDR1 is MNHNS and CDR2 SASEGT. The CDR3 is CASSAAGLNTGELFF. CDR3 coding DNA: TGTGCCAGCAGTGCAGCGGGACTAAACACCGGGGAGCTGTTTTTT.

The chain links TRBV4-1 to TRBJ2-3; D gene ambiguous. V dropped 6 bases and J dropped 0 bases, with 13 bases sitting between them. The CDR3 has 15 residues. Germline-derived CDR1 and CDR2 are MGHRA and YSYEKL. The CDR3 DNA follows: TGCGCCAGCAGTCGACAAGTAAAGAGCACAGATACGCAGTATTTT. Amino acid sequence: CASSRQVKSTDTQYF.

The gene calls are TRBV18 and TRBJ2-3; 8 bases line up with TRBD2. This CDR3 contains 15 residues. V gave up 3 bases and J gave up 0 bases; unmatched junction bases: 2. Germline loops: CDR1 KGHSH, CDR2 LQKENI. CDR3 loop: CASSPTSVSTDTQYF. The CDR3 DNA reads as TGTGCCAGCTCACCGACTAGCGTGAGCACAGATACGCAGTATTTT.

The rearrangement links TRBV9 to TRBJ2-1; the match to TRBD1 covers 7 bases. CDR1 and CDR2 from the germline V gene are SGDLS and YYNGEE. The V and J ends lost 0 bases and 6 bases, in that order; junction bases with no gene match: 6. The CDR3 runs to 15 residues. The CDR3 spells CASSVEVAGGNEQFF. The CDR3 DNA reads TGTGCCAGCAGCGTAGAGGTTGCAGGGGGCAATGAGCAGTTCTTC.

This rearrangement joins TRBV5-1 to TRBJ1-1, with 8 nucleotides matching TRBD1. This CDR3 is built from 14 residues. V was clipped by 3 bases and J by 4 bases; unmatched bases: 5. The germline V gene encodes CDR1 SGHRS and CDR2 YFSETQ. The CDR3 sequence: CASSSQGAGTEAFF. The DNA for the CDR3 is TGCGCCAGCAGCTCCCAGGGGGCGGGCACTGAAGCTTTCTTT.

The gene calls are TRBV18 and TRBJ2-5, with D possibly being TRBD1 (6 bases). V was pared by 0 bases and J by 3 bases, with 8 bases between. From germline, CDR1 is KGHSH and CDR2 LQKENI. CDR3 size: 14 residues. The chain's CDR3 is CASSPPAGEETQYF. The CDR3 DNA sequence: TGTGCCAGCTCACCACCGGCAGGGGAAGAGACCCAGTACTTC. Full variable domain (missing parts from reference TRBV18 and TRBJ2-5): NAGVMQNPRHLVRRRGQEARLRCSPMKGHSHVYWYRQLPEEGLKFMVYLQKENIIDESGMPKERFSAEFPKEGPSILRIQQVVRGDSAAYFCASSPPAGEETQYFGPGTRLLVL.

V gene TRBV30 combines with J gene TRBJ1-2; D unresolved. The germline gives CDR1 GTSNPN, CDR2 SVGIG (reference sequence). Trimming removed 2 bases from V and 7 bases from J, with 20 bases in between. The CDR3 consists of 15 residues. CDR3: CAWSPLLLQDGGYTF. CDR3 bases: TGTGCCTGGAGTCCTCTACTCCTCCAGGATGGTGGCTACACCTTC. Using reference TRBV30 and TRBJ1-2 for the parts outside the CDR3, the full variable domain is SQTIHQWPATLVQPVGSPLSLECTVEGTSNPNLYWYRQAAGRGLQLLFYSVGIGQISSEVPQNLSASRPQDRQFILSSKKLLLSDSGFYLCAWSPLLLQDGGYTFGSGTRLTVV.

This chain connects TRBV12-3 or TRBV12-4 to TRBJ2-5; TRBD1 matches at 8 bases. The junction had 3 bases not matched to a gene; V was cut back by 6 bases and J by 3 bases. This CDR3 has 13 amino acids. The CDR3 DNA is TGTGCCAGCAGCGGGACAGGAGAAGAGACCCAGTACTTC. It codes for CASSGTGEETQYF.

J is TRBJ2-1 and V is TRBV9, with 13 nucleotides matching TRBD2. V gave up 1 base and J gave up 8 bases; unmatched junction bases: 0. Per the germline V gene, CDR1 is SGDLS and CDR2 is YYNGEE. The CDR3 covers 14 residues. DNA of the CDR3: TGTGCCAGCAGCGTAACTAGCGGGGGGGATGAGCAGTTCTTC. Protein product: CASSVTSGGDEQFF.

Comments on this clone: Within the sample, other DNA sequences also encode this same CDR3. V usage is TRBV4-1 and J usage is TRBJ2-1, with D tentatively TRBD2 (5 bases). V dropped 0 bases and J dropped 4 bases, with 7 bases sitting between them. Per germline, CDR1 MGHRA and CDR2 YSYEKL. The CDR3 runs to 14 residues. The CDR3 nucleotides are TGCGCCAGCAGCCAAGATACGGGGTACAATGAGCAGTTCTTC. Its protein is CASSQDTGYNEQFF.

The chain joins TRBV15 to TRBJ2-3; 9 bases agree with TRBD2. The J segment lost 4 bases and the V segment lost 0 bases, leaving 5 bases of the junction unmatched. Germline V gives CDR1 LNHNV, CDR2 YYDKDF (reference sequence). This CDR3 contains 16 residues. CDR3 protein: CATSRDQPSGADTQYF. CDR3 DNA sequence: TGTGCCACCAGCAGAGATCAACCTAGCGGGGCAGATACGCAGTATTTT. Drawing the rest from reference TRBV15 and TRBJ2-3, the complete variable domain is DAMVIQNPRYQVTQFGKPVTLSCSQTLNHNVMYWYQQKSSQAPKLLFHYYDKDFNNEADTPDNFQSRRPNTSFCFLDIRSPGLGDTAMYLCATSRDQPSGADTQYFGPGTRLTVL.

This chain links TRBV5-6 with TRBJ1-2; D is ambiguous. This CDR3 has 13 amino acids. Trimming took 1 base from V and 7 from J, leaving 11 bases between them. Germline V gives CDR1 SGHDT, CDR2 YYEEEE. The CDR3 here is CASSLYPGGGYTF. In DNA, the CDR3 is TGTGCCAGCAGCTTGTATCCGGGTGGTGGCTACACCTTC.

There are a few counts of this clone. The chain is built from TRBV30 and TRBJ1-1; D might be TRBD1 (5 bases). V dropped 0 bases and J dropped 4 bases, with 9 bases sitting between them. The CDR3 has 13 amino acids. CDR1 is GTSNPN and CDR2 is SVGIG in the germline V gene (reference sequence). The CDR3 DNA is TGTGCCTGGAGTGTAGGGGTGAGCACTGAAGCTTTCTTT. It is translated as CAWSVGVSTEAFF.

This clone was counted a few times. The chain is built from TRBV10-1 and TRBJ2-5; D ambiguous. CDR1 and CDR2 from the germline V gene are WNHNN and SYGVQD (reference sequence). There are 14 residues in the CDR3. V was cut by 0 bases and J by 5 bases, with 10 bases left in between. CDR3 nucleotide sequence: TGCGCCAGCAGTGAGTCAGCGCTTCGGGAGACCCAGTACTTC. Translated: CASSESALRETQYF.

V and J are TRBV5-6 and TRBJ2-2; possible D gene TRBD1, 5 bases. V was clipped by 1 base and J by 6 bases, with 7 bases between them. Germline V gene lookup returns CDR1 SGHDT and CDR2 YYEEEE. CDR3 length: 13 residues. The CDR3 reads CASSLIRAGELFF. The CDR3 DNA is TGTGCCAGCAGCTTGATCAGGGCCGGGGAGCTGTTTTTT.

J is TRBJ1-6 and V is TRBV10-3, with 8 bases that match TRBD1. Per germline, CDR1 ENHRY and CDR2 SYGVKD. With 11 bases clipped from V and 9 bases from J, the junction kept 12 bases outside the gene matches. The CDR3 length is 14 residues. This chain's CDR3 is CAVRDRGESSPLHF. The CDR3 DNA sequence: TGTGCCGTCCGAGACAGGGGAGAGAGTTCACCCCTCCACTTT.

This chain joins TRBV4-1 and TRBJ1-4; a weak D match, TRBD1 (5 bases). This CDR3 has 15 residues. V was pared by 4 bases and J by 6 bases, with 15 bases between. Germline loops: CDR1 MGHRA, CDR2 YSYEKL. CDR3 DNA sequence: TGCGCCAGCAGCCTCCGGGAGGGGAGGGATGAAAAACTGTTTTTT. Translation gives CASSLREGRDEKLFF.

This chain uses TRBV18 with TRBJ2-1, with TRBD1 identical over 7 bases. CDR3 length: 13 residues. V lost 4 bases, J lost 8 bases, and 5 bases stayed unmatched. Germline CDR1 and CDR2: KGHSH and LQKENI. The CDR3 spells CASSQGAVDEQFF. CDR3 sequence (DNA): TGTGCCAGCTCACAGGGGGCTGTCGATGAGCAGTTCTTC.

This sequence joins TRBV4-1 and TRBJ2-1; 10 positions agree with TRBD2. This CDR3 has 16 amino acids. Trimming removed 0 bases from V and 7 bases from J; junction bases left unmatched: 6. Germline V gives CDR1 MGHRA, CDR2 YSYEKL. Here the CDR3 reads CASSQDLAGGLNEQFF. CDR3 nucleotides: TGCGCCAGCAGCCAAGATTTAGCGGGGGGATTAAATGAGCAGTTCTTC.